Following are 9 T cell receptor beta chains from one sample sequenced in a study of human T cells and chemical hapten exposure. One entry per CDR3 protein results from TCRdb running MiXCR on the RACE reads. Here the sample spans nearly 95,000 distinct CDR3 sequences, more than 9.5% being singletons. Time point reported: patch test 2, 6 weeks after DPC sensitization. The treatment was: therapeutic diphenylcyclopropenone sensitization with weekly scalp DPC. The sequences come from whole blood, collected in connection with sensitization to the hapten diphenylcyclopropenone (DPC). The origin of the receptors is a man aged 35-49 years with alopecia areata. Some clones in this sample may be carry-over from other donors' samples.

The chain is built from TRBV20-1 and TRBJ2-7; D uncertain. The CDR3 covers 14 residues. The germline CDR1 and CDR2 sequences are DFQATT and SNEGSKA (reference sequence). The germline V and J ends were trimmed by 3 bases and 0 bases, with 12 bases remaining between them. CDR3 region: CSARRQPSSYEQYF. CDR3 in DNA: TGCAGTGCTAGGCGCCAGCCCAGCTCCTACGAGCAGTACTTC.

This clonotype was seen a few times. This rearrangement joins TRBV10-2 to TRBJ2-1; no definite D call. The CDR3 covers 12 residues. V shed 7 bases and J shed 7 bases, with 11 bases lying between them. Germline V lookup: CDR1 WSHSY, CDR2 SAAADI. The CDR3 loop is CASTGVRNEQFF. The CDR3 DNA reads TGCGCCAGCACCGGTGTCAGAAATGAGCAGTTCTTC.

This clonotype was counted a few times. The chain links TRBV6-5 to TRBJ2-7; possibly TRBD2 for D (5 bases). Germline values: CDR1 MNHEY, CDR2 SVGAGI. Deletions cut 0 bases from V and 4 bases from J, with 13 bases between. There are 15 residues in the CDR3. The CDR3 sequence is CASSYSRTGNYEQYV. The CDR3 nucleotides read TGTGCCAGCAGTTACTCGAGAACGGGAAATTACGAGCAGTACGTC.

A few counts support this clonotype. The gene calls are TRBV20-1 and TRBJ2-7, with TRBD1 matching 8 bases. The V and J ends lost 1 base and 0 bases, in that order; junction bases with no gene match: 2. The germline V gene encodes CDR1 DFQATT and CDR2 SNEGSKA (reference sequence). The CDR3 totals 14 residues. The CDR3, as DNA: TGCAGTGCTAGAGTTACAGGGGGCTCCTACGAGCAGTACTTC. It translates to CSARVTGGSYEQYF.

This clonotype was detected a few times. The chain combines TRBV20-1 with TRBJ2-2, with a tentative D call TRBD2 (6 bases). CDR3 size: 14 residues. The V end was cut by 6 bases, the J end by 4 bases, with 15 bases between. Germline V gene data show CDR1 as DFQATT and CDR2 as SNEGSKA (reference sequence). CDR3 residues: CSAGRGTPTGELFF. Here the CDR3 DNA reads TGCAGTGCCGGACGGGGGACCCCCACCGGGGAGCTGTTTTTT.

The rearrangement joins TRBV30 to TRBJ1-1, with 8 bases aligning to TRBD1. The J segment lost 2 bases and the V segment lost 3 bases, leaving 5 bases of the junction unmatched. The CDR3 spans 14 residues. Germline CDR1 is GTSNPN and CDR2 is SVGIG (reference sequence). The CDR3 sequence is CAWSPGGQNTEAFF. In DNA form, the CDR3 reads TGTGCCTGGAGCCCAGGGGGCCAAAACACTGAAGCTTTCTTT. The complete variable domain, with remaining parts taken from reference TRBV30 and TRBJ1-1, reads SQTIHQWPATLVQPVGSPLSLECTVEGTSNPNLYWYRQAAGRGLQLLFYSVGIGQISSEVPQNLSASRPQDRQFILSSKKLLLSDSGFYLCAWSPGGQNTEAFFGQGTRLTVV.

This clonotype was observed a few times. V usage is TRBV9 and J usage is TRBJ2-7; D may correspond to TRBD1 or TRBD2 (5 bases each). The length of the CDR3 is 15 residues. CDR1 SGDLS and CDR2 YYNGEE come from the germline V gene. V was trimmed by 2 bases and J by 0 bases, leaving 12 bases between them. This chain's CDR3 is CASSVGTGNSYEQYF. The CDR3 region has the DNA TGTGCCAGCAGCGTCGGGACGGGGAACTCCTACGAGCAGTACTTC. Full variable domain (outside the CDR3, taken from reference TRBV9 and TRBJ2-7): DSGVTQTPKHLITATGQRVTLRCSPRSGDLSVYWYQQSLDQGLQFLIQYYNGEERAKGNILERFSAQQFPDLHSELNLSSLELGDSALYFCASSVGTGNSYEQYFGPGTRLTVT.

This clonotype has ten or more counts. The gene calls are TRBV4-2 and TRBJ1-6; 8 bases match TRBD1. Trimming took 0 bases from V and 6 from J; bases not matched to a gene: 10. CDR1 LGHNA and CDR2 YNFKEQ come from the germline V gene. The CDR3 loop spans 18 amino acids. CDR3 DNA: TGTGCCAGCAGCCAAGATCTTTGGCAGGGGGCGAGTAATTCACCCCTCCACTTT. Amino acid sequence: CASSQDLWQGASNSPLHF.

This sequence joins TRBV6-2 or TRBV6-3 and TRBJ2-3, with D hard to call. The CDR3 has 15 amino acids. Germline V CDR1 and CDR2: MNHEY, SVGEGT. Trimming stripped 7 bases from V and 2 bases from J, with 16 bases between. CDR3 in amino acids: CASNTAQTFTDTQYF. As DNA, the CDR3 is TGTGCCAGCAACACGGCACAGACCTTCACAGATACGCAGTATTTT.